The sequence of this T cell receptor beta chain was determined in a study of beta chain features in type 1 diabetes. V lost 3 bases and J 4 bases, leaving 7 bases between the germline ends. The CDR3 contains 13 residues. Germline CDR1 LNHDA, CDR2 SQIVND (reference sequence). Concerning this clone itself: As yet, its antigen is unknown.

Expressed TCRB transcripts were sequenced after all isolated RNA was converted to cDNA. Measured with immunoSEQ multiplex PCR; TCRdb has only the in-frame clones, and not every one. This table has a few hundred thousand clones, 30% appearing once. Study results and caveats: Patients showed naive, central memory and Treg TCRB repertoires that appeared more similar than those of healthy donors.

The TCR comes from a young man in good health. The V gene is TRBV19, the J gene TRBJ2-1; D uncertain. The sequenced material came from naive CD4+ T cells from blood. The CDR3 nucleotides read TGTGCCAGTAGTATCAGGAGATACAATGAGCAGTTCTTC. It translates to CASSIRRYNEQFF.